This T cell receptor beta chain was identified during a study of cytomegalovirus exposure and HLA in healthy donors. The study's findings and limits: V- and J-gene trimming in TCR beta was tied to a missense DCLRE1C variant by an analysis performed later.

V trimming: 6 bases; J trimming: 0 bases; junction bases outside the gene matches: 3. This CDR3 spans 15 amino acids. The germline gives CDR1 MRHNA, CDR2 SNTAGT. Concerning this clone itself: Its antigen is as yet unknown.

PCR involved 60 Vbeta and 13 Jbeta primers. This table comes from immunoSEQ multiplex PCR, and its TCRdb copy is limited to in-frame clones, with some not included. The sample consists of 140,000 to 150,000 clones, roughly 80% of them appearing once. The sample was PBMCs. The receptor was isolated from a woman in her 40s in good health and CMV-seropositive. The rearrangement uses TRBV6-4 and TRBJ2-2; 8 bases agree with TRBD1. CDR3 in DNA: TGTGCCAGCAGCTCACAGGGGGCGAACACCGGGGAGCTGTTTTTT. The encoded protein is CASSSQGANTGELFF.